The source of this T cell receptor (beta chain) is a study of CD8+ T cells in alopecia areata. Study information: Tofacitinib was given for 6 to 18 months, then stopped for 6 months.

Notes on this clone: Its antigen is unidentified.

Stated treatment: oral pan-JAK inhibitor, 5-10 mg twice daily. Study-level results: Many expanded lesional clones persisted in scalp and blood during tofacitinib. Tofacitinib significantly reduced both scalp clonality and expanded CD8+ clones among the top 100.

The CDR3 runs to 18 residues. Germline V gives CDR1 MGHRA, CDR2 YSYEKL. V lost 1 base, J lost 10 bases, and 17 bases stayed unmatched. TCR sequencing used cDNA made by reverse transcription of extracted RNA. Libraries were prepared by immunoSEQ multiplex PCR; TCRdb keeps only in-frame clonotypes and omits some of them. The table shows more than 200,000 clones, with around two fifths occurring only once. The sequence derives from a human donor with alopecia areata. V is TRBV4-1 and J is TRBJ2-1; 9 nucleotides align to TRBD2. The sample here was CD4+ T cells sorted from blood, taken between weeks 36 and 40, from a patient treated with tofacitinib. In nucleotides, the CDR3 is TGCGCCAGCAGCCAAGGGATGGCGGGAGGGCCGGGGGCCCCGGAGCAGTTCTTC. This codes for CASSQGMAGGPGAPEQFF.